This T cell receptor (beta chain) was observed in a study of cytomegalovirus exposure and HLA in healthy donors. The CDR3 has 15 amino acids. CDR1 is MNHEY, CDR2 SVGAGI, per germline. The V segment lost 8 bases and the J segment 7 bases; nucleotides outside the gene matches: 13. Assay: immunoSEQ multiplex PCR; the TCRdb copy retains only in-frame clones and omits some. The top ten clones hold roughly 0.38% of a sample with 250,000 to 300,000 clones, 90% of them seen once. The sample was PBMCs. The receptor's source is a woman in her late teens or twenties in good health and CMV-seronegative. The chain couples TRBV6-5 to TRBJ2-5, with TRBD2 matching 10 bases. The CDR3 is CASEKGLAQKRTQYF. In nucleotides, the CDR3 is TGTGCCAGCGAAAAGGGACTAGCGCAAAAGAGGACCCAGTACTTC.